A selection of T cell receptor beta chains follows, all from one sample in a study of cytomegalovirus exposure and HLA in healthy donors. TCRdb keeps only in-frame clones here, not all; method: immunoSEQ multiplex PCR. The data contain some 150,000 clones, 70% to 80% of them seen just once; the ten biggest clones take up 1.2% to 1.5%. The sample consisted of PBMCs. These receptors were obtained from a man between 60 and 70 years old in good health and CMV-seronegative. Both conserved end residues are trimmed from each CDR3.

v_call: TRBV5-1
j_call: TRBJ2-6
cdr3_aa: ASSLDGSGANVLT

v_call: TRBV6-5
j_call: TRBJ1-5
cdr3_aa: ASSYSRYQPQH

v_call: TRBV28
j_call: TRBJ2-2
cdr3_aa: AVGGANTGELF

v_call: TRBV27
j_call: TRBJ2-1
cdr3_aa: ASSSSGSYNEQF

v_call: TRBV10-1
j_call: TRBJ1-4
cdr3_aa: ASSDRWALEKLF

v_call: TRBV10-3
j_call: TRBJ2-5
cdr3_aa: AISAGQGLETQETQY

v_call: TRBV10-3
j_call: TRBJ2-3
cdr3_aa: AISEGTSEPDTQY

v_call: TRBV10-3
j_call: TRBJ2-3
cdr3_aa: AIRDTGLAESTDTQY

v_call: TRBV27
j_call: TRBJ2-1
cdr3_aa: ASTISQGWNEQF

v_call: TRBV7-2
j_call: TRBJ2-7
cdr3_aa: ASSLRVPGGYEQY

v_call: TRBV7-3
j_call: TRBJ2-5
cdr3_aa: ASSLGSGAVETQY

v_call: TRBV7-8
j_call: TRBJ2-7
cdr3_aa: ASSRRLAGVGEQY

v_call: TRBV5-1
j_call: TRBJ2-3
cdr3_aa: ASSPGTSTDTQY

v_call: TRBV6-5
j_call: TRBJ2-5
cdr3_aa: ASSQLQGGRETQY

v_call: TRBV21-1
j_call: TRBJ2-7
cdr3_aa: ASNSPSYEQY

v_call: TRBV28
j_call: TRBJ1-1
cdr3_aa: ASSGPDRVWAF

v_call: TRBV19
j_call: TRBJ2-6
cdr3_aa: ASNPTYANSGANVLT

v_call: TRBV28
j_call: TRBJ1-2
cdr3_aa: ASRVEWGDYGYT

v_call: TRBV29-1
j_call: TRBJ2-3
cdr3_aa: SVQGGPTDTQY

v_call: TRBV28
j_call: TRBJ2-2
cdr3_aa: ASTTSSGPTGELF

v_call: TRBV18
j_call: TRBJ2-2
cdr3_aa: ASSPPGGPGELF

v_call: TRBV6-6
j_call: TRBJ2-1
cdr3_aa: ASSSGTGSSYNEQF

v_call: TRBV5-4
j_call: TRBJ2-5
cdr3_aa: ASSSSKYRGPKETQY

v_call: TRBV5-4
j_call: TRBJ2-5
cdr3_aa: ASSHPRGQGGTQY

v_call: TRBV7-9
j_call: TRBJ2-3
cdr3_aa: ASSSLGGADTQY

v_call: TRBV5-1
j_call: TRBJ1-6
cdr3_aa: ASSLDGRYSPLH

v_call: TRBV18
j_call: TRBJ1-4
cdr3_aa: ASSPTGAGEKLF

v_call: TRBV2
j_call: TRBJ2-1
cdr3_aa: ASSDRRTSGSGSYNEQF

v_call: TRBV4-3
j_call: TRBJ2-3
cdr3_aa: ASSQGQFTDTQY

v_call: TRBV14
j_call: TRBJ2-7
cdr3_aa: ASSHLITAFSYEQY

v_call: TRBV5-8
j_call: TRBJ2-3
cdr3_aa: ASSLIRGGTDTQY

v_call: TRBV28
j_call: TRBJ1-3
cdr3_aa: ASSRQGRDTIY

v_call: TRBV4-3
j_call: TRBJ1-2
cdr3_aa: ASSQDFTQNYGYT

v_call: TRBV6-1
j_call: TRBJ2-7
cdr3_aa: ASSEALGDSLYEQY

v_call: TRBV7-2
j_call: TRBJ2-7
cdr3_aa: ASSFRLAGVSEQY

v_call: TRBV28
j_call: TRBJ2-3
cdr3_aa: ASNGQSPPSTDTQY

v_call: TRBV7-2
j_call: TRBJ1-2
cdr3_aa: ASSSGQFYGYT

v_call: TRBV7-9
j_call: TRBJ2-3
cdr3_aa: ASSLVVGRDTQY

v_call: TRBV9
j_call: -
cdr3_aa: ASSVGIGSSYEQY

v_call: TRBV11-2
j_call: TRBJ1-1
cdr3_aa: ASSTLRGRASTEAF